This paragraph reports one TCR beta chain. What it recognizes is unknown. These data originate in a study of cytomegalovirus exposure and HLA in healthy donors. Study details: Unique TCRs numbering around 80 million, obtained from HLA-typed donors, made up an early data release.

V was clipped by 5 bases and J by 7 bases; unmatched bases: 13. Germline CDR1 is SGHVS and CDR2 is FNYEAQ. This CDR3 is built from 16 residues. Regarding the study as a whole: The majority of TCR sequences were rare, yet some public TCRs appeared in many donors. Presence/absence analyses assumed roughly uniform sequencing depth across donors. Immune exposure information available was restricted to CMV serostatus.

The PCR was carried out with 60 Vbeta primers and 13 Jbeta primers. Only in-frame clones appear in the TCRdb table, and some are missing; sequencing was by immunoSEQ multiplex PCR. This sample has about 190,000 clones, with 74% found just once. The rearrangement joins TRBV7-6 to TRBJ2-5, with 10 nucleotides matching TRBD2. The receptor comes from a woman in her 30s in good health and CMV-seropositive. The sample was PBMCs. The chain's CDR3 is CASSPVQREGFRTQYF. The CDR3 nucleotides are TGTGCCAGCAGCCCCGTCCAGCGGGAGGGGTTTAGGACCCAGTACTTC.